The 18 T cell receptor beta chains listed next were all sequenced from one sample in a study of blood T cell repertoires in COVID-19. Clones were read by immunoSEQ multiplex PCR, and TCRdb kept only the in-frame ones, dropping some. The data contain around 150,000 clones, 80% to 90% of them singletons. Sequencing input: peripheral blood. Every receptor here comes from a man aged 65 to 79 with acute or convalescent COVID-19.

The J gene is TRBJ1-5, the V gene TRBV12-3 or TRBV12-4; no clear D gene. CDR3 size: 12 residues. V shed 1 base and J shed 5 bases, with 3 bases lying between them. DNA for the CDR3: TGTGCCAGCAGTTTAGACTATCAGCCCCAGCATTTT. Encoded protein: CASSLDYQPQHF.

The V call is TRBV11-2, the J call TRBJ2-2; D not resolved. Germline-derived CDR1 and CDR2 are SGHAT and FQNNGV. V lost 4 bases and J lost 4, with 10 bases in between. CDR3 length: 14 residues. CDR3 protein: CASSYKWATGELFF. The DNA of the CDR3 is TGTGCCAGCAGCTATAAATGGGCCACCGGGGAGCTGTTTTTT.

The rearrangement joins TRBV5-4 to TRBJ1-1, with D perhaps TRBD1 (6 bases). The V gene lost 5 bases and the J gene lost 3 bases, with 14 bases spanning the gap. The CDR3 contains 14 residues. The germline gives CDR1 SGHNT, CDR2 YYREEE (reference sequence). The CDR3 DNA reads as TGTGCCAGCAGTGTGAGGTGGGGGCACACTGAAGCTTTCTTT. The encoded protein is CASSVRWGHTEAFF.

The genes are TRBV11-2 and TRBJ1-1; D remains unclear. V dropped 5 bases and J dropped 7 bases, with 17 bases sitting between them. Germline V gene lookup returns CDR1 SGHAT and CDR2 FQNNGV. This CDR3 contains 14 residues. The CDR3 region has the DNA TGTGCCAGCAGCCTCATACTCGGAGTTGGTGAAGCTTTCTTT. Protein sequence: CASSLILGVGEAFF. Together with reference TRBV11-2 and TRBJ1-1, the CDR3 gives the full variable domain: EAGVAQSPRYKIIEKRQSVAFWCNPISGHATLYWYQQILGQGPKLLIQFQNNGVVDDSQLPKDRFSAERLKGVDSTLKIQPAKLEDSAVYLCASSLILGVGEAFFGQGTRLTVV.

V gene TRBV19 combines with J gene TRBJ2-7; 7 bases align to TRBD1. With 5 bases clipped from V and 4 bases from J, the junction kept 8 bases outside the gene matches. The CDR3 runs 14 residues. From germline, CDR1 is LNHDA and CDR2 SQIVND (reference sequence). The CDR3 DNA is TGTGCCAGTAGTGACGGCGACAGGGCTTACGAGCAGTACTTC. Translated: CASSDGDRAYEQYF.

The rearrangement uses TRBV6-6 and TRBJ1-1; D is ambiguous. The CDR3 runs 10 residues. Trimming removed 10 bases at V and 6 bases at J, with 9 bases between. CDR1 and CDR2 from the germline V gene are MNHNY and SVGAGI (reference sequence). As DNA, the CDR3 is TGTGCCACCGCCAGCGCTGAAGCTTTCTTT. Its translation is CATASAEAFF.

J is TRBJ2-5 and V is TRBV2, with 7 bases identical to TRBD1. CDR1 and CDR2 from the germline V gene are SNHLY and FYNNEI. V shed 4 bases and J 4 bases; nucleotides not matched to a gene: 6. The CDR3 runs 14 residues. CDR3 DNA: TGTGCCAGCAGTGCGACAGGGTTTGGAGAGACCCAGTACTTC. It codes for CASSATGFGETQYF.

CDR3 residues: CASSIGLRGNQPQHF. CDR3 DNA: TGTGCCAGTAGTATAGGTCTCAGGGGAAATCAGCCCCAGCATTTT. The V and J genes are TRBV19 and TRBJ1-5; tentatively, D is TRBD1 (6 bases). The CDR3 runs 15 residues. Per the germline V gene, CDR1 is LNHDA and CDR2 is SQIVND (reference sequence). V lost 1 base, J lost 4 bases, and 11 bases lay in between. The full variable domain, rest sourced from reference TRBV19 and TRBJ1-5, is DGGITQSPKYLFRKEGQNVTLSCEQNLNHDAMYWYRQDPGQGLRLIYYSQIVNDFQKGDIAEGYSVSREKKESFPLTVTSAQKNPTAFYLCASSIGLRGNQPQHFGDGTRLSIL.

This clone has only one observation. The chain employs TRBV20-1 and TRBJ2-1; 12 bases line up with TRBD2. This CDR3 region has 19 residues. The trim removed 3 bases at V and 0 bases at J, leaving 12 bases unmatched. CDR1 is DFQATT, CDR2 SNEGSKA, per germline (reference sequence). CDR3 nucleotides: TGCAGTGCTAGTTCCTTTTGGACTAGCGGGACAAGCTCCTACAATGAGCAGTTCTTC. The encoded protein is CSASSFWTSGTSSYNEQFF.

This clone occurred once. This chain joins TRBV30 and TRBJ2-3; 9 nucleotides align to TRBD1. Trimming removed 0 bases from V and 5 bases from J; junction bases left unmatched: 9. The germline V gene encodes CDR1 GTSNPN and CDR2 SVGIG (reference sequence). The CDR3 is made up of 16 amino acids. CDR3 sequence (DNA): TGTGCCTGGAGTGTACAGAGGGGGACAGGGCGAGATACGCAGTATTTT. Translating it yields CAWSVQRGTGRDTQYF.

This chain links TRBV15 with TRBJ1-5; D uncertain. CDR1 and CDR2 from the germline V gene are LNHNV and YYDKDF (reference sequence). Trimming removed 0 bases from V and 7 bases from J, with 16 bases in between. The CDR3 runs to 16 residues. The chain's CDR3 is CATSRDQVGSGQPQHF. CDR3 nucleotide sequence: TGTGCCACCAGCAGAGATCAGGTAGGGTCGGGGCAGCCCCAGCATTTT.

This chain connects TRBV15 to TRBJ2-1; 9 nucleotides agree with TRBD1. The CDR3 has 14 amino acids. Per germline, CDR1 LNHNV and CDR2 YYDKDF (reference sequence). The ends lost 1 base at V and 14 bases at J; junction bases unmatched: 9. The CDR3 DNA reads as TGTGCCACCAGCAGAGCCGAGACAGGGGGAACGGAGTTCTTC. Protein: CATSRAETGGTEFF.

As DNA, the CDR3 is TGTGCCAGCAGCCAAGGGACAGGGGCTAACTATGGCTACACCTTC. Encoded protein: CASSQGTGANYGYTF. The chain combines TRBV3-1 (or the pseudogene TRBV3-2) with TRBJ1-2; 9 bases align to TRBD1. The germline gives CDR1 LGHDT, CDR2 YNNKEL (reference sequence). The CDR3 extends over 15 amino acids. The V gene end was trimmed by 1 base and the J gene end by 0 bases; junction bases not matched to a gene: 0.

The chain's CDR3 is CASSSPRRGDNQPQHF. DNA of the CDR3: TGTGCCAGTAGTTCCCCCCGAAGGGGCGACAATCAGCCCCAGCATTTT. This sequence joins TRBV19 and TRBJ1-5; D is perhaps TRBD1 (5 bases). Germline assignment: CDR1 LNHDA and CDR2 SQIVND (reference sequence). The V end lost 5 bases, the J end lost 3 bases, and 17 bases lay between the germline ends. The CDR3 length is 16 residues.

V and J are TRBV7-8 and TRBJ2-5; D perhaps matches TRBD2 (6 bases). The CDR3 contains 15 residues. V lost 1 base and J 4 bases, leaving 13 bases between the germline ends. CDR1 is SGHVS and CDR2 is FQNEAQ in the germline V gene. CDR3: CASSLGSSAGETQYF. CDR3 coding DNA: TGTGCCAGCAGCTTAGGGTCTAGCGCAGGAGAGACCCAGTACTTC.

J is TRBJ2-7 and V is TRBV29-1; 9 bases are a match to TRBD2. Germline V lookup: CDR1 SQVTM, CDR2 ANQGSEA. The CDR3 has 13 amino acids. V was clipped by 4 bases and J by 2 bases; unmatched bases: 3. This CDR3 is CSVGREGPYEQYF. CDR3 DNA sequence: TGCAGCGTTGGGCGGGAGGGCCCCTACGAGCAGTACTTC.

The chain couples TRBV5-1 to TRBJ2-1; 11 bases are a match to TRBD2. From germline, CDR1 is SGHRS and CDR2 YFSETQ. V trimming: 3 bases; J trimming: 4 bases; junction bases outside the gene matches: 6. The CDR3 loop spans 16 amino acids. The CDR3 bases are TGCGCCAGCAGCTCGGGACTAGCGGATAAATACAATGAGCAGTTCTTC. This codes for CASSSGLADKYNEQFF.

The CDR3 spells CASTLGGGASDTQYF. In nucleotides, the CDR3 is TGTGCCAGCACCCTAGGCGGGGGGGCATCAGATACGCAGTATTTT. J is TRBJ2-3 and V is TRBV28; 9 bases are shared with TRBD2. The CDR3 covers 15 residues. Germline assignment: CDR1 MDHEN and CDR2 SYDVKM. Unmatched junction bases numbered 9, after V lost 7 bases and J lost 4 bases.